These 27 T cell receptor beta chains originate from one sample sequenced in a study of blood T cell repertoires in COVID-19. Data came from immunoSEQ multiplex PCR; TCRdb stores just in-frame clones and leaves some out. Of 150,000 to 200,000 clones listed, more than 75% are singletons. Source material: PBMCs or T cells enriched from blood (not recorded which). These TCRs come from a human donor with acute COVID-19. The donor label of this sample is uncertain.

This chain joins TRBV7-3 and TRBJ1-5, with 7 bases that match TRBD1. CDR1 is SGHTA, CDR2 FQGTGA, per germline. CDR3 size: 18 residues. The trim removed 3 bases at V and 4 bases at J, leaving 15 bases unmatched. This CDR3 reads CASSFLLTRCRGNQPQHF. The CDR3 DNA sequence: TGTGCCAGCAGCTTCCTTCTAACCCGGTGCAGGGGGAATCAGCCCCAGCATTTT.

J is TRBJ1-1 and V is TRBV5-5, with 10 nucleotides matching TRBD1. V was pared by 4 bases and J by 5 bases, with 8 bases of the junction left unmatched. There are 15 residues in the CDR3. From germline, CDR1 is SGHKS and CDR2 YYEKEE (reference sequence). CDR3 nucleotide sequence: TGTGCCAGCAGCCTCCGGGACAGGGGAAAGACTGAAGCTTTCTTT. Its protein product is CASSLRDRGKTEAFF. Looking up the rest from reference TRBV5-5 and TRBJ1-1 gives the full variable domain: DAGVTQSPTHLIKTRGQQVTLRCSPISGHKSVSWYQQVLGQGPQFIFQYYEKEERGRGNFPDRFSARQFPNYSSELNVNALLLGDSALYLCASSLRDRGKTEAFFGQGTRLTVV.

DNA for the CDR3: TGTGCCAGCAGAATTAGCGGGGGGACGCATAATGAGCAGTTCTTC. Its translation: CASRISGGTHNEQFF. This chain links TRBV6-5 with TRBJ2-1; 10 bases are a match to TRBD2. J was trimmed by 7 bases and V by 6 bases; bases with no gene match: 9. Per germline, CDR1 MNHEY and CDR2 SVGAGI. CDR3 length equals 15 residues.

This clone was counted a few times. This chain joins TRBV19 and TRBJ1-5, with TRBD1 matching 8 bases. Trimming at V came to 4 bases and at J to 6 bases, leaving 8 bases not matched to a gene. The germline CDR1 and CDR2 sequences are LNHDA and SQIVND (reference sequence). CDR3 length: 15 amino acids. CDR3 sequence reads: CASSTGQGGTQPQHF. In DNA form, the CDR3 reads TGTGCCAGTAGTACCGGACAGGGTGGAACTCAGCCCCAGCATTTT.

The chain combines TRBV7-2 with TRBJ2-2, with 7 nucleotides matching TRBD2. The V and J ends lost 5 bases and 3 bases, in that order; junction bases with no gene match: 9. Germline V lookup: CDR1 SGHTA, CDR2 FQGNSA. CDR3 length: 16 amino acids. CDR3 in DNA: TGTGCCAGCAGCCCCCTTAATCTAGCGGACACCGGGGAGCTGTTTTTT. As protein: CASSPLNLADTGELFF.

This clone was counted only a few times. This chain connects TRBV4-1 to TRBJ1-1; D gene ambiguous. V lost 1 base to trimming and J lost 2 bases, with 11 bases between them. Germline assignment: CDR1 MGHRA and CDR2 YSYEKL. The CDR3 is made up of 15 amino acids. CDR3 region: CASSQAPLFNTEAFF. The CDR3 DNA reads TGCGCCAGCAGCCAAGCCCCCCTTTTTAACACTGAAGCTTTCTTT.

The chain joins TRBV4-3 to TRBJ2-3, with D maybe TRBD1 (5 bases). In germline, CDR1 is LGHNA, CDR2 YSLEER. The CDR3 contains 14 residues. V lost 1 base and J lost 3, with 8 bases in between. CDR3 nucleotides: TGCGCCAGCAGCCAAGGACAGCGAACAGATACGCAGTATTTT. Amino acid sequence: CASSQGQRTDTQYF.

This chain links TRBV7-9 with TRBJ2-1, with 9 bases fitting TRBD2. In germline, CDR1 is SEHNR, CDR2 FQNEAQ (reference sequence). The CDR3 totals 17 residues. The trim removed 5 bases at V and 1 base at J, leaving 9 bases unmatched. The CDR3 nucleotides are TGTGCCAGCAGCCCGACCCTAGCGGGGCCATCCTACAATGAGCAGTTCTTC. Its translation: CASSPTLAGPSYNEQFF.

The chain recombines TRBV7-2 with TRBJ1-6, with TRBD1 matching over 8 bases. V shed 6 bases and J 4 bases; nucleotides not matched to a gene: 8. CDR1 and CDR2 from the germline V gene are SGHTA and FQGNSA. The CDR3 runs 16 residues. CDR3 protein: CASRTWDRSYNSPLHF. The CDR3 DNA reads as TGTGCCAGCAGGACCTGGGACAGGAGTTATAATTCACCCCTCCACTTT.

V usage is TRBV5-1 and J usage is TRBJ2-1; TRBD2 matches at 10 bases. The CDR3 contains 16 residues. CDR1 SGHRS and CDR2 YFSETQ come from the germline V gene. V lost 3 bases, J lost 7 bases, and 10 bases stayed unmatched. This CDR3 is CASSSASGGTRNEQFF. The CDR3 region has the DNA TGCGCCAGCAGCTCAGCTAGCGGGGGAACGAGGAATGAGCAGTTCTTC.

With regard to this clone: At one end the junction does not follow the germline gene, possibly because of a read error. The DNA of the CDR3 is TGTGCCAGCAGAGACTCCTTGAACACTGAAGCTTTCTTT. Its translation is CASRDSLNTEAFF. The genes are TRBV6-4 and TRBJ1-1; D is undetermined. The CDR3 is 13 residues long. Looked up from germline, CDR1 is MRHNA and CDR2 is SNTAGT.

The chain recombines TRBV7-9 with TRBJ1-5; 11 positions match TRBD1. J lost 7 bases, V lost 5 bases, and 10 bases had no gene match. This CDR3 comprises 16 residues. CDR1 is SEHNR, CDR2 FQNEAQ, per germline (reference sequence). CDR3 amino acids: CASSRSGQGAGQPQHF. In DNA form, the CDR3 reads TGTGCCAGCAGCCGTAGCGGACAGGGGGCTGGGCAGCCCCAGCATTTT.

This sequence joins TRBV29-1 and TRBJ1-2; no clear D gene. The CDR3 runs 13 residues. V was pared by 0 bases and J by 6 bases, with 11 bases between. Per the germline V gene, CDR1 is SQVTM and CDR2 is ANQGSEA. DNA for the CDR3: TGCAGCGTTGAAGATCATATGGGAGATGGCTACACCTTC. Its translation: CSVEDHMGDGYTF.

The genes are TRBV6-6 and TRBJ1-2; D unclear. Germline values: CDR1 MNHNY, CDR2 SVGAGI (reference sequence). This CDR3 is 15 amino acids long. Trimming removed 2 bases from V and 5 bases from J, with 15 bases in between. CDR3 DNA sequence: TGTGCCAGCAGTTACCCTGCCGGGGAAAGGTATGGCTACACCTTC. Protein product: CASSYPAGERYGYTF.

The sample holds one count of this clone. CDR3 amino acids: CASSWQSGGYTF. CDR3 in DNA: TGTGCCAGCAGTTGGCAATCGGGAGGCTACACCTTC. V gene TRBV2 combines with J gene TRBJ1-2; D not resolved. V was shortened by 5 bases and J by 8 bases, with 12 bases between the two germline ends. The CDR3 has 12 residues. The germline V gene encodes CDR1 SNHLY and CDR2 FYNNEI.

The chain carries TRBV6-5 and TRBJ1-2, with a weak D call TRBD1 (5 bases). This CDR3 spans 13 amino acids. The V end was cut by 8 bases, the J end by 3 bases, with 13 bases between. CDR1 is MNHEY, CDR2 SVGAGI, per germline. The CDR3 DNA reads as TGTGCCAGCGTCGACAGAACCCACTATGGCTACACCTTC. Translation: CASVDRTHYGYTF.

A single count supports this clone. The chain links TRBV18 to TRBJ2-7; TRBD1 aligns across 7 bases. Trimming at V came to 4 bases and at J to 5 bases, leaving 8 bases not matched to a gene. Germline lookup yields CDR1 KGHSH and CDR2 LQKENI. This CDR3 has 14 amino acids. The CDR3: CASSLDRVVNEQYF. The CDR3 bases are TGTGCCAGCTCACTCGACAGGGTTGTAAACGAGCAGTACTTC. The full variable domain, its missing parts supplied by reference TRBV18 and TRBJ2-7, is NAGVMQNPRHLVRRRGQEARLRCSPMKGHSHVYWYRQLPEEGLKFMVYLQKENIIDESGMPKERFSAEFPKEGPSILRIQQVVRGDSAAYFCASSLDRVVNEQYFGPGTRLTVT.

The chain joins TRBV4-2 to TRBJ1-6; no firm D call. Germline V gives CDR1 LGHNA, CDR2 YNFKEQ. V was clipped by 1 base and J by 10 bases, with 11 bases between them. CDR3 size: 14 residues. CDR3 sequence reads: CASSQVESGSPLHF. The DNA for the CDR3 is TGTGCCAGCAGCCAAGTGGAGAGCGGCTCACCCCTCCACTTT.

The sample holds a few counts of this clone. The gene calls are TRBV7-9 and TRBJ2-7; TRBD2 aligns across 8 bases. Trimming took 0 bases from V and 2 from J; bases not matched to a gene: 6. The CDR3 is made up of 16 amino acids. Germline CDR1 and CDR2: SEHNR and FQNEAQ (reference sequence). In DNA form, the CDR3 reads TGTGCCAGCAGCTTAGCGAACACGGGGGGGCCCTACGAGCAGTACTTC. As protein: CASSLANTGGPYEQYF. Looking up the rest from reference TRBV7-9 and TRBJ2-7 gives the full variable domain: DTGVSQNPRHKITKRGQNVTFRCDPISEHNRLYWYRQTLGQGPEFLTYFQNEAQLEKSRLLSDRFSAERPKGSFSTLEIQRTEQGDSAMYLCASSLANTGGPYEQYFGPGTRLTVT.

This rearrangement joins TRBV28 to TRBJ2-3; D is perhaps TRBD1 (6 bases). The V and J ends lost 2 bases and 4 bases respectively, with 10 bases between them. Germline values: CDR1 MDHEN, CDR2 SYDVKM. This CDR3 spans 14 amino acids. CDR3: CASSLQGLADTQYF. CDR3 DNA sequence: TGTGCCAGCAGTTTACAGGGGCTTGCAGATACGCAGTATTTT.

The chain has TRBV2 and TRBJ2-7; 11 bases are a match to TRBD2. V shed 7 bases, J shed 2 bases, and the junction held 4 bases outside the gene matches. Germline-derived CDR1 and CDR2 are SNHLY and FYNNEI. The CDR3 is 14 amino acids. The CDR3 nucleotides are TGTGCCAGCAACCCTAGCGGGGGGACCTACGAGCAGTACTTC. Its translation: CASNPSGGTYEQYF.

The V gene is TRBV7-9, the J gene TRBJ1-1, with 11 bases identical to TRBD1. Germline lookup yields CDR1 SEHNR and CDR2 FQNEAQ (reference sequence). CDR3 length: 15 amino acids. With 5 bases clipped from V and 4 bases from J, the junction kept 6 bases outside the gene matches. CDR3 in amino acids: CASSITGTGGTEAFF. The DNA for the CDR3 is TGTGCCAGCAGCATTACCGGGACAGGGGGCACTGAAGCTTTCTTT.

The V call is TRBV9, the J call TRBJ1-1, with TRBD1 matching 12 bases. Germline V gives CDR1 SGDLS, CDR2 YYNGEE. This CDR3 is 16 amino acids long. V was clipped by 5 bases and J by 7 bases; unmatched bases: 12. CDR3 coding DNA: TGTGCCAGCAGTCCGCCGGGACAGGGGGCTCTCGGTGAAGCTTTCTTT. This sequence encodes CASSPPGQGALGEAFF.

The chain couples TRBV6-1 to TRBJ1-6, with TRBD1 identical over 8 bases. Trimming at V came to 0 bases and at J to 7 bases, leaving 5 bases not matched to a gene. CDR1 is MNHNS and CDR2 is SASEGT in the germline V gene. This CDR3 contains 16 residues. As DNA, the CDR3 is TGTGCCAGCAGTGAAGCGCGGCAGGGGGCAAATTCACCCCTCCACTTT. Residues: CASSEARQGANSPLHF.

This chain uses TRBV4-3 with TRBJ2-1; 11 nucleotides match TRBD2. CDR1 and CDR2 (germline): LGHNA, YSLEER. The CDR3 spans 17 residues. V shed 4 bases, J shed 2 bases, and the junction held 7 bases outside the gene matches. CDR3 DNA: TGCGCCAGCAGCCCTCTGACTAGCGGGGAAACCTACAATGAGCAGTTCTTC. Amino acid sequence: CASSPLTSGETYNEQFF.

The chain combines TRBV12-3 or TRBV12-4 with TRBJ1-2; D gene unclear. This CDR3 is 13 amino acids long. Trimming pared 10 bases from V and 2 bases from J, leaving 14 bases between. CDR3 loop: CATSAGNNYGYTF. Here the CDR3 DNA reads TGTGCCACCTCCGCGGGCAACAACTATGGCTACACCTTC.

The rearrangement links TRBV5-6 to TRBJ1-1; possible D gene TRBD1, 5 bases. The CDR3 totals 13 residues. V was clipped by 2 bases and J by 10 bases, with 15 bases between them. Germline CDR1 is SGHDT and CDR2 is YYEEEE. CDR3: CASSLGEGWGAFF. CDR3 sequence (DNA): TGTGCCAGCAGCTTAGGGGAGGGTTGGGGAGCTTTCTTT.